This T cell receptor (beta chain) was documented in a study of cytomegalovirus exposure and HLA in healthy donors. The study's findings and limits: Through in vitro validation, a few CMV-associated chains were shown to be specific for CMV antigens.

Trimming shortened V by 1 base and J by 11 bases, and 14 bases separated the two germline ends. Germline V CDR1 and CDR2: SGHTA, FQGNSA. CDR3 size: 13 residues. The assay was immunoSEQ multiplex PCR, and TCRdb's table has in-frame clones only and misses some. The sample consists of some 170,000 clones, over 85% of them appearing once. This clone has just a few counts. Its target is unknown. The gene calls are TRBV7-2 and TRBJ1-1; D possibly corresponds to TRBD1 (6 bases). The clonotype was recovered from a woman under 30 in good health and CMV-seropositive. The sample was PBMCs. The CDR3 DNA reads TGTGCCAGCAGCTTAGAAGGGGACACGTCCGCTTTCTTT. The encoded protein is CASSLEGDTSAFF.